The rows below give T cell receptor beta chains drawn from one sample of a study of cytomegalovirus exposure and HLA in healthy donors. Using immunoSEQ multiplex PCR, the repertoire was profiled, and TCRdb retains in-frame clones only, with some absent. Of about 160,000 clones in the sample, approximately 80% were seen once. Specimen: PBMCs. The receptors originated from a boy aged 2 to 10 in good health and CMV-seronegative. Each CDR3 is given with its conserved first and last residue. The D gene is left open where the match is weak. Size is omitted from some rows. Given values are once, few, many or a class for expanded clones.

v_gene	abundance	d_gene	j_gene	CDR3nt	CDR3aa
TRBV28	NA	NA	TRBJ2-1	TGTGCCAGCAGAATCGGTACCAACAATGAGCAGTTCTTC	CASRIGTNNEQFF
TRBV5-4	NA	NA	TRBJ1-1	TGTGCCAGCAGCTTGTATGGGAGAAACACTGAAGCTTTCTTT	CASSLYGRNTEAFF
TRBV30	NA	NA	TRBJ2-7	TGTGCCTGGAGTGGAGCAGGTTTTTACGAGCAGTACTTC	CAWSGAGFYEQYF
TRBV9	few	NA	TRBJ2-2	TGTGCCAGCAGCGTAGGGCAGAACACCGGGGAGCTGTTTTTT	CASSVGQNTGELFF
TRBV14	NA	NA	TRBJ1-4	TGTGCCAGCAGCCAAGATCTGGGCTCTAATGAAAAACTGTTTTTT	CASSQDLGSNEKLFF
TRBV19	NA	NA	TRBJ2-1	TGTGCCAGTAGTACTGGACTAGGGGGTGGCCTAGAGCAGTTCTTC	CASSTGLGGGLEQFF
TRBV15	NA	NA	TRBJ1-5	TGTGCCACCAGCAGAGCAGGCAGCTATCAGCCCCAGCATTTT	CATSRAGSYQPQHF
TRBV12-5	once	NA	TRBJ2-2	TGTGCTAGTGGTTTGGGGACATACGTCGGAGCGGGGGAGCTGTTTTTT	CASGLGTYVGAGELFF
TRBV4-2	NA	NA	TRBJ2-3	TGTGCCAGCAGCCAAGCATTCTCTATTCCAGATACGCAGTATTTT	CASSQAFSIPDTQYF
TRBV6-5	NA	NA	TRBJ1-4	TGTGCCAGCAGTTCAGCCAGGACAACTAATGAAAAACTGTTTTTT	CASSSARTTNEKLFF
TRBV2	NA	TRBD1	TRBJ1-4	TGTGCCAGCGAAACCTGGACAGGGGGAGGTCGGGAAAAACTGTTTTTT	CASETWTGGGREKLFF
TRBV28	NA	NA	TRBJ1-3	TGTGCCAGCACCCAAGGCGGATCTGGAAACACCATATATTTT	CASTQGGSGNTIYF
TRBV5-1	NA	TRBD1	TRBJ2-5	TGCGCCAGCAGCTTGGACTCAGGGGGAGAGACCCAGTACTTC	CASSLDSGGETQYF
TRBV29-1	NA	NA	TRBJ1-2	TGCAGCGTTACCGGGACTTCTTCGTCTAGTGGCTACACCTTC	CSVTGTSSSSGYTF
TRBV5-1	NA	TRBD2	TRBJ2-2	TGCGCCAGCAGCTTGCAGCCTAGCGGGAGTGGCACCGGGGAGCTGTTTTTT	CASSLQPSGSGTGELFF
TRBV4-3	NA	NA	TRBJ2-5	TGCGCCAGCAGCCCCGCGAGGGTGCACCCAAGCCTCGGAGCACAAGAGACCCAGTACTTC	CASSPARVHPSLGAQETQYF
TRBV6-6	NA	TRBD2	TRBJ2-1	TGTGCCAGCAGCCCAAAGAGGGCGGGAGGGCGGTATGAGCAGTTCTTC	CASSPKRAGGRYEQFF
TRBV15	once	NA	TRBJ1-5	TGTGCCACCAGCAGAGCGGGGGGAATCAATCAGCCCCAGCATTTT	CATSRAGGINQPQHF
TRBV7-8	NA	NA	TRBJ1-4	TGTGCCAGCAGCTTAGGTTGGGGGCAGGCTTCTCCACTCTTTAATGAAAAACTGTTTTTT	CASSLGWGQASPLFNEKLFF
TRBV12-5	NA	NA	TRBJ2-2	TGTGCTAGTGGTTTGGTGGGACTTACGAACACCGGGGAGCTGTTTTTT	CASGLVGLTNTGELFF
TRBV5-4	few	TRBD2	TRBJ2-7	TGTGCCACCCAGTTAGCGGGAACCTACGAGCAGTACTTC	CATQLAGTYEQYF
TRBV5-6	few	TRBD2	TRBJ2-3	TGTGCCAGTGGCCTCGTTGCTAGCGGGGGTGATACGCAGTATTTT	CASGLVASGGDTQYF
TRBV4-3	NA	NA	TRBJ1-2	TGCGCCAGCAGCCAAGATCTGCTGGGACATGGCGGCTACACCTTC	CASSQDLLGHGGYTF
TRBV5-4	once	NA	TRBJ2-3	TGTGCCAGCAGCCCCGACAGAATCTCTAGCGCAGATACGCAGTATTTT	CASSPDRISSADTQYF
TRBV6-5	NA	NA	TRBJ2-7	TGTGCCAGCAGTTACGGGGGTAGCGGTTCCTACGAGCAGTACTTC	CASSYGGSGSYEQYF
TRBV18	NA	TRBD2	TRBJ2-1	TGTGCCAGCTCACCAGGACTAGCGGGAATTAATGAGCAGTTCTTC	CASSPGLAGINEQFF
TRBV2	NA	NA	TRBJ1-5	TGTGCCAGCAGTGATAATCCCCTGGACTATAGCAATCAGCCCCAGCATTTT	CASSDNPLDYSNQPQHF
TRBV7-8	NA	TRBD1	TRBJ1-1	TGTGCCAGCAGCTTAGGGACAGGGCGATTGAACACTGAAGCTTTCTTT	CASSLGTGRLNTEAFF
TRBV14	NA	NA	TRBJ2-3	TGTGCCAGCAGCCAAGATCTATGGGGCTCGGGCACAGATACGCAGTATTTT	CASSQDLWGSGTDTQYF